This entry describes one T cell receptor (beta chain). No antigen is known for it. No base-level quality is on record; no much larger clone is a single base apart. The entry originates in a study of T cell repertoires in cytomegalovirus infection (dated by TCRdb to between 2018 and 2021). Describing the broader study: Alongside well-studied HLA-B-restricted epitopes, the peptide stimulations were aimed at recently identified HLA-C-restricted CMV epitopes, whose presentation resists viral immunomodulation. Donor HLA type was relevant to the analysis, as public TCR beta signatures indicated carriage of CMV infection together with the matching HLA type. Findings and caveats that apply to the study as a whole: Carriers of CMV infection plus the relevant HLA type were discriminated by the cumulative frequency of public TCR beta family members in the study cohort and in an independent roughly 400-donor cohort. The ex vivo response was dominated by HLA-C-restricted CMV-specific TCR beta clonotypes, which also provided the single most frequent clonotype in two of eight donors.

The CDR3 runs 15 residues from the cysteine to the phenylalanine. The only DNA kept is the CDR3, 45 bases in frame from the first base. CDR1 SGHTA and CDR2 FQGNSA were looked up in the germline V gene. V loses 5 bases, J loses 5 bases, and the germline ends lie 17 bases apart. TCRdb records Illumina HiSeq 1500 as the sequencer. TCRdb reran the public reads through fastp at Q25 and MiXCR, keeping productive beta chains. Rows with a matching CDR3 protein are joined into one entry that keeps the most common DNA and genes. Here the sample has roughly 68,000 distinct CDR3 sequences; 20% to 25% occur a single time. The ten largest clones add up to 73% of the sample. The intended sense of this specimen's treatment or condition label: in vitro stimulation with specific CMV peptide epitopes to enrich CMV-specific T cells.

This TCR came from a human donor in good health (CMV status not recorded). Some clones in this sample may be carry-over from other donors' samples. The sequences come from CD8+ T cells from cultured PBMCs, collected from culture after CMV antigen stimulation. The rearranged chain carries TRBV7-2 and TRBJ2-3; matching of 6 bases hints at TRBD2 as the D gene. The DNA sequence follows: TGTGCCAGCAGCCCCGGGGACTGGGGTAAAGATACGCAGTATTTT. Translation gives CASSPGDWGKDTQYF.